One sample yielded the 7 T cell receptor beta chains listed below, sequenced in a study of shared clonotypes between healthy human individuals. In the naive CD8 group, cells lacked CD45RO and were positively selected for CCR7, so terminally differentiated effector memory CD45RA+ cells were left out. The protocol was immunoSEQ multiplex PCR, while the TCRdb copy is restricted to in-frame clones and leaves out a portion. The sample yields 2 million or so clones, about 95% seen once. Sequenced material: naive CD8+ T cells sorted from blood. Receptors were obtained from a man aged 18 to 30 in good health.

The rearrangement links TRBV4-1 to TRBJ1-3; D is unclear. Germline values: CDR1 MGHRA, CDR2 YSYEKL. This CDR3 comprises 13 residues. Trimming left V 1 base short and J 0 bases short, with 1 base between. The DNA for the CDR3 is TGCGCCAGCAGCCAAGGCTCTGGAAACACCATATATTTT. Its translation: CASSQGSGNTIYF.

For the CDR3, the DNA is TGTGCCAGCAGTTCCCGACAGGGGGCCAAAAACATTCAGTACTTC. It encodes CASSSRQGAKNIQYF. V usage is TRBV27 and J usage is TRBJ2-4; 8 nucleotides agree with TRBD1. CDR1 is MNHEY, CDR2 SMNVEV, per germline (reference sequence). The CDR3 consists of 15 residues. Trimming cost V 4 bases and J 1 base; bases outside gene matches: 3.

The genes are TRBV7-8 and TRBJ1-6; D remains unclear. Trimming removed 2 bases at V and 5 bases at J, with 7 bases between. Germline V gene data show CDR1 as SGHVS and CDR2 as FQNEAQ. This CDR3 is built from 14 residues. Written as DNA, the CDR3 is TGTGCCAGCAGCTTAAACCCCGATAATTCACCCCTCCACTTT. This codes for CASSLNPDNSPLHF.

The chain recombines TRBV7-9 with TRBJ2-1; 10 bases are a match to TRBD2. The germline V gene encodes CDR1 SEHNR and CDR2 FQNEAQ (reference sequence). J was trimmed by 4 bases and V by 3 bases; bases with no gene match: 9. The CDR3 has 17 residues. CDR3 sequence reads: CASSFRGSGRTYNEQFF. DNA for the CDR3: TGTGCCAGCAGCTTCCGAGGTAGCGGGAGGACGTACAATGAGCAGTTCTTC. The full variable domain, in which reference TRBV7-9 and TRBJ2-1 provide the parts outside the CDR3, is DTGVSQNPRHKITKRGQNVTFRCDPISEHNRLYWYRQTLGQGPEFLTYFQNEAQLEKSRLLSDRFSAERPKGSFSTLEIQRTEQGDSAMYLCASSFRGSGRTYNEQFFGPGTRLTVL.

This chain joins TRBV2 and TRBJ2-1; D may be TRBD2 (6 bases). The ends were cut back, 0 bases at V and 8 bases at J, with 20 bases in the middle. This CDR3 has 17 residues. Germline V CDR1 and CDR2: SNHLY, FYNNEI. The CDR3 here is CASSEARGIGSGYEQFF. In DNA, the CDR3 is TGTGCCAGCAGTGAAGCGCGGGGAATCGGTAGTGGCTATGAGCAGTTCTTC.

CDR3 sequence reads: CASSSEGTVVWPQHF. In nucleotides, the CDR3 is TGTGCCAGCAGTTCCGAAGGGACGGTTGTTTGGCCCCAGCATTTT. This chain links TRBV28 with TRBJ1-5; D is possibly TRBD1 (5 bases). The V end lost 4 bases, the J end lost 9 bases, and 19 bases lay between the germline ends. CDR1 and CDR2 (germline): MDHEN, SYDVKM. The CDR3 is made up of 15 amino acids. Complete variable domain (other parts from reference TRBV28 and TRBJ1-5): DVKVTQSSRYLVKRTGEKVFLECVQDMDHENMFWYRQDPGLGLRLIYFSYDVKMKEKGDIPEGYSVSREKKERFSLILESASTNQTSMYLCASSSEGTVVWPQHFGDGTRLSIL.

The J gene is TRBJ1-1, the V gene TRBV30; 10 bases map to TRBD1. V was pared by 2 bases and J by 4 bases, with 1 base of the junction left unmatched. This CDR3 is built from 13 residues. Per germline, CDR1 GTSNPN and CDR2 SVGIG (reference sequence). The DNA of the CDR3 is TGTGCCTGGAGTTGGACAGGGGGCACTGAAGCTTTCTTT. Translation: CAWSWTGGTEAFF.